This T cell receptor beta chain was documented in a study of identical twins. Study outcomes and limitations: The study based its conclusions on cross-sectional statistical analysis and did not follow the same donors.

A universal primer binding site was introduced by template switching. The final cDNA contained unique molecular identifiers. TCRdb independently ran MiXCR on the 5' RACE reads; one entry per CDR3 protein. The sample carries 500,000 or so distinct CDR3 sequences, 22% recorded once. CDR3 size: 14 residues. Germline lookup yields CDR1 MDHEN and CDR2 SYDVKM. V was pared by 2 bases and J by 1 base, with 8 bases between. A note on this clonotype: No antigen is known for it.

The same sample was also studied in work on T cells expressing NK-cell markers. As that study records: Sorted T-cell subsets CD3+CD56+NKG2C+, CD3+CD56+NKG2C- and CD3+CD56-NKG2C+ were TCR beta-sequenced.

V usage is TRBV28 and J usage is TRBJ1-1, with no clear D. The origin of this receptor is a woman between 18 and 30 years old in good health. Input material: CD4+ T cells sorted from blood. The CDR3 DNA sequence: TGTGCCAGCAGTTTAAGCAGACAGAACACTGAAGCTTTCTTT. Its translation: CASSLSRQNTEAFF.